The 10 T cell receptor beta chains in this list originate from one sample, sequenced in a study of regulatory T cells in long-lasting Graves disease. Sequencing libraries for TCR beta were prepared with iRepertoire HTBI primers and Arm-PCR of CDR3 regions. TCRdb used MiXCR to reprocess the multiplex PCR reads, holding one entry per CDR3 protein. The sample lists some 450,000 distinct CDR3 sequences; 20% to 30% were seen once. As to time point: persistent/refractory GD, antithyroid drugs over 5 years with positive TRAb. PBMCs provided the RNA from which the TCR library was made. Source: peripheral blood mononuclear cells (PBMCs), taken when the disease was refractory, from a patient treated with antithyroid drugs. These receptors all stem from a female donor with Graves disease.

There are many counts of this clonotype. CDR3 in amino acids: CASSPDPGGRWYEQYF. The CDR3 DNA is TGTGCCAGCAGCCCAGACCCAGGCGGGAGATGGTACGAGCAGTACTTC. The chain employs TRBV7-2 and TRBJ2-7; TRBD2 agrees at 7 bases. Germline trimming cut 5 bases from V and 4 bases from J; bases unmatched to any gene: 14. This CDR3 is built from 16 residues. CDR1 and CDR2 (germline): SGHTA, FQGNSA.

This clonotype was recorded many times. The CDR3 bases are TGTGCCAGCAGTCCAGACCTAGTTTTATACGAAAAACTGTTTTTT. Residues: CASSPDLVLYEKLFF. The J gene is TRBJ1-4, the V gene TRBV2; D is ambiguous. Germline CDR1 is SNHLY and CDR2 is FYNNEI. The CDR3 covers 15 residues. Trimming left V 5 bases short and J 8 bases short, with 18 bases between.

This clonotype was found a few times. The chain couples TRBV11-2 to TRBJ2-2; D is unresolved. CDR1 and CDR2 (germline): SGHAT, FQNNGV. CDR3 length: 16 residues. Trimming took off 5 bases at V and 1 base at J, with 14 bases between the two ends. CDR3 sequence: CASSDSGIWNTGELFF. The CDR3 coding sequence is TGTGCCAGCAGCGATTCTGGGATCTGGAACACCGGGGAGCTGTTTTTT. Combining the CDR3 with reference TRBV11-2 and TRBJ2-2 gives the whole variable domain EAGVAQSPRYKIIEKRQSVAFWCNPISGHATLYWYQQILGQGPKLLIQFQNNGVVDDSQLPKDRFSAERLKGVDSTLKIQPAKLEDSAVYLCASSDSGIWNTGELFFGEGSRLTVL.

This clonotype was observed a handful of times. The chain joins TRBV28 to TRBJ2-3, with D perhaps assigned TRBD1 or TRBD2 (6 bases each). The CDR3 consists of 16 residues. V gave up 3 bases and J gave up 2 bases, with 15 bases separating them. CDR1 is MDHEN, CDR2 SYDVKM, per germline. Here the CDR3 reads CASSLEGGIFTDTQYF. In DNA form, the CDR3 reads TGTGCCAGCAGTTTGGAGGGGGGCATTTTCACAGATACGCAGTATTTT. Full variable domain (rest looked up from reference TRBV28 and TRBJ2-3): DVKVTQSSRYLVKRTGEKVFLECVQDMDHENMFWYRQDPGLGLRLIYFSYDVKMKEKGDIPEGYSVSREKKERFSLILESASTNQTSMYLCASSLEGGIFTDTQYFGPGTRLTVL.

CDR3: CASSLNGQGGSTEAFF. The CDR3 DNA is TGTGCCAGCAGTCTAAACGGACAGGGAGGGTCCACTGAAGCTTTCTTT. The J gene is TRBJ1-1, the V gene TRBV27; 8 nucleotides agree with TRBD1. Germline CDR1 reads MNHEY; CDR2 reads SMNVEV (reference sequence). The CDR3 runs 16 residues. V gave up 5 bases and J gave up 4 bases; unmatched junction bases: 12.

This clonotype was observed at least ten times. V and J are TRBV12-3 or TRBV12-4 and TRBJ1-4; D is perhaps TRBD1 (5 bases). The CDR3 spans 13 residues. Between the trimmed V and J ends, which lost 8 bases and 5 bases, there was a span of 12 bases. The CDR3 here is CASRGPPNEKLFF. The CDR3 region has the DNA TGTGCCAGCCGGGGACCTCCAAATGAAAAACTGTTTTTT.

This clonotype was counted at least ten times. The genes are TRBV19 and TRBJ2-7, with 7 nucleotides matching TRBD2. V was pared by 9 bases and J by 3 bases, with 8 bases of the junction left unmatched. The CDR3 covers 13 residues. Germline CDR1 reads LNHDA; CDR2 reads SQIVND (reference sequence). The CDR3, as DNA: TGTGCCAGCAGCCAAACGGGGGGCTACGAGCAGTACTTC. Amino acid sequence: CASSQTGGYEQYF.

At least ten counts were recorded for this clonotype. The CDR3 DNA reads TGTGCCAGCAGCTTCAACAGGGGGCAAGGCTACACCTTC. This encodes CASSFNRGQGYTF. This chain connects TRBV7-2 to TRBJ1-2; 9 positions match TRBD1. CDR1 is SGHTA and CDR2 is FQGNSA in the germline V gene. With 3 bases clipped from V and 8 bases from J, the junction kept 4 bases outside the gene matches. This CDR3 region has 13 residues.

This chain links TRBV28 with TRBJ1-2, with 7 bases matching TRBD1. CDR3 length equals 15 residues. Per germline, CDR1 MDHEN and CDR2 SYDVKM. V shed 3 bases, J shed 4 bases, and the junction held 8 bases outside the gene matches. For the CDR3, the DNA is TGTGCCAGCAGTTTGGGGACAGCCTGGCGCTATGGCTACACCTTC. It codes for CASSLGTAWRYGYTF.

This clonotype was recorded a few times. The chain couples TRBV29-1 to TRBJ1-1; the D is unclear. This CDR3 is 9 amino acids long. Trimming left V 7 bases short and J 5 bases short, with 5 bases between. The V gene's germline CDR1 is SQVTM and CDR2 ANQGSEA. The CDR3 reads CSAGTEAFF. In nucleotides, the CDR3 is TGCAGCGCCGGGACTGAAGCTTTCTTT.